A selection of T cell receptor beta chains follows, all from one sample in a study of naive and memory T cell subsets. MiXCR, run by TCRdb on the UMI-ligation and nested PCR reads, gives a single entry per CDR3 protein. In the table there are approximately 150,000 distinct CDR3 sequences, approximately 21% of which are singletons. The sequencing sample was made of naive CD8+ T cells from blood. These receptors were obtained from a human donor in good health. The CDR3 runs from the conserved cysteine through the conserved F or W. Each record gives: J gene, clone size, V gene, D gene, CDR3 DNA, CDR3 protein. The D gene is left open where the match is weak. Clone size is given for some rows only: seen once, a few or many times, or a class if the clone is expanded.

J gene: TRBJ2-7; clone size: -; V gene: TRBV10-3; D gene: TRBD1; CDR3 DNA: TGTGCCATCACAACAGACAGGGGTTACGAGCAGTACTTC; CDR3 protein: CAITTDRGYEQYF
J gene: TRBJ2-7; clone size: -; V gene: TRBV11-2; D gene: -; CDR3 DNA: TGTGCCAGCAGCCACCGCAGGGGGGCCTACGAGCAGTACTTC; CDR3 protein: CASSHRRGAYEQYF
J gene: TRBJ2-3; clone size: -; V gene: TRBV12-3/TRBV12-4; D gene: TRBD2; CDR3 DNA: TGTGCCAGCAGTTTACGGACTAGCGGGAGCACAGATACGCAGTATTTT; CDR3 protein: CASSLRTSGSTDTQYF
J gene: TRBJ1-2; clone size: -; V gene: TRBV9; D gene: -; CDR3 DNA: TGTGCCAGCAGCGTAGCCCCCGGGACGGAGTATGGCTACACCTTC; CDR3 protein: CASSVAPGTEYGYTF
J gene: TRBJ1-1; clone size: -; V gene: TRBV28; D gene: -; CDR3 DNA: TGTGCCAGCAGTACGCCGACAGGGAACACTGAAGCTTTCTTT; CDR3 protein: CASSTPTGNTEAFF
J gene: TRBJ2-7; clone size: -; V gene: TRBV4-1; D gene: -; CDR3 DNA: TGCGCCAGCAGCCAAAGCGGACTGGTCTACGAGCAGTACTTC; CDR3 protein: CASSQSGLVYEQYF
J gene: TRBJ2-7; clone size: few; V gene: TRBV9; D gene: -; CDR3 DNA: TGTGCCAGCAGCGTAGGTTACCAGGGATCCTACGAGCAGTACTTC; CDR3 protein: CASSVGYQGSYEQYF
J gene: TRBJ1-1; clone size: few; V gene: TRBV18; D gene: TRBD1; CDR3 DNA: TGTGCCACAACCTTCGACAGGGACCCTGAAGCTTTCTTT; CDR3 protein: CATTFDRDPEAFF
J gene: TRBJ1-2; clone size: -; V gene: TRBV20-1; D gene: TRBD1; CDR3 DNA: TGCAGAGGACAGGGGGGCACTAACTATGGCTACACCTTC; CDR3 protein: CRGQGGTNYGYTF
J gene: TRBJ2-1; clone size: few; V gene: TRBV7-8; D gene: TRBD1; CDR3 DNA: TGTGCCAGCAGCTCGGGACAGGACTACAATGAGCAGTTCTTC; CDR3 protein: CASSSGQDYNEQFF
J gene: TRBJ2-7; clone size: -; V gene: TRBV29-1; D gene: -; CDR3 DNA: TGCAGCGCGACTGGGGACAAGACCCCCTACGAGCAGTACTTC; CDR3 protein: CSATGDKTPYEQYF